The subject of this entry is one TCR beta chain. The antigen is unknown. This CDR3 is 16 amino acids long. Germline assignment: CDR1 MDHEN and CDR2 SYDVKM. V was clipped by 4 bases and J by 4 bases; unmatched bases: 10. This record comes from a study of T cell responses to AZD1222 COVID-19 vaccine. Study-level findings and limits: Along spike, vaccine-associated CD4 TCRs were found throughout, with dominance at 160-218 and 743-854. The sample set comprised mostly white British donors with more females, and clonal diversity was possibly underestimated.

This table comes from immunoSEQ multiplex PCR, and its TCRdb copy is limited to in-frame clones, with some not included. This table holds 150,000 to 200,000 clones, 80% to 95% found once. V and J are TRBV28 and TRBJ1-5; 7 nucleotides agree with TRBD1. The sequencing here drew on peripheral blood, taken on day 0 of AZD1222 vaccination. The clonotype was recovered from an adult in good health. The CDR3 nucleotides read TGTGCCAGCAGTTCACGGACAGGACCCTTAAATCAGCCCCAGCATTTT. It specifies CASSSRTGPLNQPQHF.